This TCR beta chain was obtained from a study of cytomegalovirus exposure and HLA in healthy donors. Germline CDR1 SQVTM, CDR2 ANQGSEA. The V gene lost 8 bases and the J gene lost 5 bases, with 9 bases spanning the gap. The CDR3 runs to 11 residues. The PCR ran on 60 Vbeta and 13 Jbeta primers. Method: immunoSEQ multiplex PCR; TCRdb's copy keeps in-frame clones and lacks some. The repertoire includes approximately 93,000 clones, about 79% of them detected once, and about 4% sits in the top ten. The genes are TRBV29-1 and TRBJ1-4, with no clear D. Sequenced sample: PBMCs. The sequence was collected from a man aged 45-65 years in good health and CMV-seronegative. CDR3 loop: CSILENEKLFF. CDR3 coding DNA: TGCAGCATCCTTGAGAATGAAAAACTGTTTTTT.